A single sample is the source of the 17 T cell receptor beta chains below, sequenced in a study of CD8+ T cells in alopecia areata. Sample treatment: oral pan-JAK inhibitor, 5-10 mg twice daily. Following RNA extraction, reverse transcription yielded cDNA that acted as the sequencing template. Data came from immunoSEQ multiplex PCR; TCRdb stores just in-frame clones and leaves some out. Of approximately 210,000 clones listed, approximately 72% are singletons. Specimen: CD4+ T cells sorted from blood, collected around week 44, from a patient treated with tofacitinib. These TCRs come from a human donor with alopecia areata.

The chain has TRBV6-5 and TRBJ2-7; 10 bases agree with TRBD1. The germline CDR1 and CDR2 sequences are MNHEY and SVGAGI. The CDR3 is 14 amino acids. The V and J ends lost 7 bases and 7 bases, in that order; junction bases with no gene match: 10. The CDR3 region is CASKEPRTGGEQYF. The CDR3 coding sequence is TGTGCCAGCAAAGAACCCCGGACAGGGGGAGAGCAGTACTTC.

The chain carries TRBV5-4 and TRBJ1-2; maybe TRBD1 (6 bases). Trimming removed 1 base at V and 8 bases at J, with 15 bases between. The CDR3 sequence is 14 residues long. Germline-derived CDR1 and CDR2 are SGHNT and YYREEE (reference sequence). The CDR3 protein is CASSLLQGPGGYTF. The CDR3 region has the DNA TGTGCCAGCAGCTTGCTGCAGGGGCCCGGGGGCTACACCTTC.

Concerning this clone itself: Being one base from a much bigger clone, this may be a read error. The chain uses TRBV6-5 and TRBJ2-1; no clear D gene. The CDR3 extends over 10 amino acids. Germline lookup yields CDR1 MNHEY and CDR2 SVGAGI. Trimming removed 6 bases at V and 4 bases at J, with 1 base between. This CDR3 is CASRYNEQFF. The CDR3 nucleotides read TGTGCCAGCAGATACAATGAGCAGTTCTTC.

The genes are TRBV30 and TRBJ1-2; TRBD1 aligns across 7 bases. CDR3 length: 13 amino acids. The V gene end was trimmed by 3 bases and the J gene end by 6 bases; junction bases not matched to a gene: 7. Germline V CDR1 and CDR2: GTSNPN, SVGIG (reference sequence). For the CDR3, the DNA is TGTGCCTGGAGATCAGAGACAGGGAATGGCTACACCTTC. It translates to CAWRSETGNGYTF. Supplemented by reference TRBV30 and TRBJ1-2, the full variable domain reads SQTIHQWPATLVQPVGSPLSLECTVEGTSNPNLYWYRQAAGRGLQLLFYSVGIGQISSEVPQNLSASRPQDRQFILSSKKLLLSDSGFYLCAWRSETGNGYTFGSGTRLTVV.

The rearrangement links TRBV2 to TRBJ1-5; D is possibly TRBD1 (6 bases). Trimming removed 3 bases at V and 4 bases at J, with 10 bases between. The CDR3 runs 14 residues. Germline lookup yields CDR1 SNHLY and CDR2 FYNNEI. The CDR3: CASSEWTDNQPQHF. The CDR3 region has the DNA TGTGCCAGCAGTGAGTGGACAGATAATCAGCCCCAGCATTTT.

The genes are TRBV29-1 and TRBJ1-1; D may be TRBD1 (5 bases). The CDR3 length is 12 residues. Germline-derived CDR1 and CDR2 are SQVTM and ANQGSEA. The V gene lost 7 bases and the J gene lost 0 bases, with 9 bases spanning the gap. The CDR3 loop is CSADKMNTEAFF. The CDR3 DNA follows: TGCAGCGCGGACAAGATGAACACTGAAGCTTTCTTT.

This sequence joins TRBV7-8 and TRBJ1-4, with D perhaps matching TRBD1 (5 bases). Looked up from germline, CDR1 is SGHVS and CDR2 is FQNEAQ. The CDR3 totals 16 residues. V shed 4 bases and J shed 5 bases, with 17 bases lying between them. DNA for the CDR3: TGTGCCAGCAGCTCACTTACAGGAGTCTCGAATGAAAAACTGTTTTTT. Amino acid sequence: CASSSLTGVSNEKLFF.

The sample holds a few counts of this clone. The gene calls are TRBV29-1 and TRBJ2-5; D is undetermined. The CDR3 extends over 12 amino acids. With 5 bases removed from V and 1 base from J, the gap between germline ends came to 8 bases. Germline V gene sequence: CDR1 SQVTM, CDR2 ANQGSEA. The CDR3 spells CSVRRTQETQYF. Written as DNA, the CDR3 is TGCAGCGTTCGGCGGACCCAAGAGACCCAGTACTTC.

V usage is TRBV5-1 and J usage is TRBJ2-1; D uncertain. The V end was cut by 0 bases, the J end by 9 bases, with 13 bases between. The germline V gene encodes CDR1 SGHRS and CDR2 YFSETQ. The CDR3 has 14 residues. The DNA for the CDR3 is TGCGCCAGCAGCTTGGGAGACAAGTCCAGTGAGCAGTTCTTC. Translating it yields CASSLGDKSSEQFF. Full variable domain (rest looked up from reference TRBV5-1 and TRBJ2-1): KAGVTQTPRYLIKTRGQQVTLSCSPISGHRSVSWYQQTPGQGLQFLFEYFSETQRNKGNFPGRFSGRQFSNSRSEMNVSTLELGDSALYLCASSLGDKSSEQFFGPGTRLTVL.

The chain recombines TRBV27 with TRBJ2-1; D is unclear. This CDR3 is built from 12 residues. Trimming cost V 5 bases and J 9 bases, with 11 bases left between them. Germline V gene data show CDR1 as MNHEY and CDR2 as SMNVEV (reference sequence). In nucleotides, the CDR3 is TGTGCCAGCAGTCCACTTAGTGGTGAGCAGTTCTTC. Its protein is CASSPLSGEQFF.

The chain employs TRBV30 and TRBJ1-5; D unresolved. V lost 3 bases, J lost 5 bases, and 11 bases lay in between. The CDR3 spans 13 residues. Germline CDR1 reads GTSNPN; CDR2 reads SVGIG (reference sequence). CDR3 sequence reads: CAWSRGLDQPQHF. The DNA for the CDR3 is TGTGCCTGGAGCAGAGGGCTGGATCAGCCCCAGCATTTT.

The V and J genes are TRBV5-4 and TRBJ2-5; 8 nucleotides match TRBD1. Unmatched junction bases numbered 8, after V lost 5 bases and J lost 5 bases. The CDR3 is 14 amino acids. CDR1 is SGHNT, CDR2 YYREEE, per germline (reference sequence). The CDR3 coding sequence is TGTGCCAGCAGTCCGGGACAGGCTACCGAGACCCAGTACTTC. Translation: CASSPGQATETQYF.

The table lists this clone with a few counts. This chain joins TRBV7-2 and TRBJ2-7, with 7 nucleotides matching TRBD2. The V segment lost 1 base and the J segment 2 bases; nucleotides outside the gene matches: 8. Germline-derived CDR1 and CDR2 are SGHTA and FQGNSA. This CDR3 is 16 amino acids long. DNA for the CDR3: TGTGCCAGCAGCTTAGTAGTGCGGGAGACTCCCTACGAGCAGTACTTC. It yields the protein CASSLVVRETPYEQYF.

The chain employs TRBV4-3 and TRBJ2-6; D gene unclear. Germline CDR1 reads LGHNA; CDR2 reads YSLEER. The CDR3 consists of 15 residues. V shed 2 bases and J shed 2 bases, with 7 bases lying between them. This chain's CDR3 is CASSQTETGANVLTF. In nucleotides, the CDR3 is TGCGCCAGCAGCCAAACAGAGACTGGGGCCAACGTCCTGACTTTC.

The chain employs TRBV9 and TRBJ2-2; no definite D call. Trimming left V 0 bases short and J 5 bases short, with 11 bases between. CDR3 length equals 15 residues. Germline V CDR1 and CDR2: SGDLS, YYNGEE. The DNA for the CDR3 is TGTGCCAGCAGCGTAGATGTGCCCGGGACCGGGGAGCTGTTTTTT. Protein: CASSVDVPGTGELFF.

The rearrangement joins TRBV2 to TRBJ1-5; 10 bases map to TRBD1. CDR1 and CDR2 (germline): SNHLY, FYNNEI. J was trimmed by 1 base and V by 5 bases; bases with no gene match: 2. CDR3 length equals 15 residues. The CDR3 spells CASSPGQGSNQPQHF. In DNA, the CDR3 is TGTGCCAGCAGTCCGGGACAGGGGAGCAATCAGCCCCAGCATTTT. Supplemented by reference TRBV2 and TRBJ1-5, the full variable domain reads EPEVTQTPSHQVTQMGQEVILRCVPISNHLYFYWYRQILGQKVEFLVSFYNNEISEKSEIFDDQFSVERPDGSNFTLKIRSTKLEDSAMYFCASSPGQGSNQPQHFGDGTRLSIL.

V and J are TRBV7-2 and TRBJ2-1; D is ambiguous. The V gene's germline CDR1 is SGHTA and CDR2 FQGNSA. The CDR3 sequence is 11 residues long. The V gene lost 3 bases and the J gene lost 7 bases, with 4 bases spanning the gap. CDR3 in DNA: TGTGCCAGCAGCTTGAGAAATGAGCAGTTCTTC. It yields the protein CASSLRNEQFF. Full variable domain (rest looked up from reference TRBV7-2 and TRBJ2-1): GAGVSQSPSNKVTEKGKDVELRCDPISGHTALYWYRQSLGQGLEFLIYFQGNSAPDKSGLPSDRFSAERTGGSVSTLTIQRTQQEDSAVYLCASSLRNEQFFGPGTRLTVL.